This T cell receptor beta chain comes out of a study of a mutant IDH1 vaccine in newly diagnosed glioma (dated by TCRdb to 2020 to 2023). Study-wide context: Eight vaccinations were administered to patients in weeks 1, 3, 5, 7, 11, 15, 19 and 23, corresponding to visits V03 through V10. Vaccination began 4-6 weeks after radiotherapy alone, or alongside temozolomide cycles in the chemotherapy-containing groups. Of the approximately 29 treated patients, approximately 62% were male and roughly 38% were female, and a mean age of 40.4 years was recorded. Before enrollment, most patients had been given radiochemotherapy with temozolomide as standard therapy, while the rest had received either radiotherapy alone or temozolomide alone. Peripheral blood samples were drawn at six visits, namely V03 (baseline), V05, V07, V10, V12 and V13. Longitudinal TCRB deep sequencing was done for roughly 23 treated patients, wherever samples were available for exploratory analyses.

Reading the label with the study, this specimen's time point is: week 11, during vaccination. Each vaccine dose was 300 ug of a 20-mer mutant IDH1 peptide in Montanide, given subcutaneously with topical imiquimod. The donors had newly diagnosed IDH1-mutant astrocytomas of WHO grade 3 or 4 that showed loss of nuclear ATRX. The samples were drawn from NOA16, a multicentre, single-arm, open-label phase I trial in Germany that tested a mutant IDH1 peptide vaccine in humans for the first time. Genomic DNA for TCRB sequencing was extracted from EDTA blood using the DNeasy Blood and Tissue Kit. Overall study results and their limits: Pseudoprogression appeared unrelated to alterations in the top peripheral T cell clonotypes detected by TCRB sequencing. Immune responses induced by the vaccine were seen in over 80% of patients across multiple MHC alleles. PBMC samples for TCRB deep sequencing were selected based on availability. The authors noted that analyses of patient blood samples could not be reproduced because of sample limitations.

Reading the germline V gene gives CDR1 MNHNS and CDR2 SASEGT. From cysteine to phenylalanine, the CDR3 is 17 amino acids long. The DNA shown is the 51-base CDR3, in frame from base 1. The junction shows trimming of 4 bases on V and 6 bases on J, and the gene matches do not reach 12 bases of it. In regard to this clone: The antigen this receptor binds is unknown. No clone much larger than this one lies a single base away; base qualities are absent.

Library creation used the immunoSEQ multiplex PCR assay. Rearranged TCR beta chain sequences were amplified with the hsTCRB Kit following the manufacturer's protocol. Sequencing of TCRB libraries was carried out on an Illumina MiSeq. As for how the authors treated the data: The proprietary platform of the kit vendor was used for demultiplexing, trimming and gene mapping. TCRdb carries this immuneACCESS record with in-frame sequences only. Its versions omit some clonotypes, under half of them owing to an unresolved V gene in the studies checked, with the rest unexplained. V and J calls and clone size follow that table, whereas D and trimming were derived from the DNA. This sample has around 62,000 clones in its table, and roughly 90% of those were observed once. The ten largest clones add up to under 2% of the sample.

The TCR originated in a man between 40 and 49 years old with glioma. Sequences were derived from PBMCs, sampled from a glioma patient whose treatment included an IDH1 peptide vaccine. The chain is made from TRBV6-1 and TRBJ1-2, with 12 bases aligning to TRBD1. The bases are TGTGCCAGCAGTGGAACCGGGACAGGGGGCCCGGGCGATGGCTACACCTTC. Its protein is CASSGTGTGGPGDGYTF.